The rows below give T cell receptor beta chains drawn from one sample of a study of cytotoxic CD8 clonotypes in ibrutinib-treated CLL. Profiling relied on immunoSEQ multiplex PCR, and the TCRdb table lists in-frame clones only, not all of them. The sample contains about 250,000 clones, roughly 70% of which appear only once. This specimen consisted of PBMCs, obtained after 24 months of ibrutinib treatment. All receptors derive from a human donor with chronic lymphocytic leukemia. The CDR3 runs from the conserved cysteine through the conserved F or W. Fields, in order: J gene, clone size, D gene, V gene, CDR3 protein, CDR3 DNA. D genes are given only for firm matches. Where a row states a size, it is once, few, many or the class of an expanded clone; other rows omit it.

J: TRBJ2-2; size: .; D: .; V: TRBV6-5; CDR3: CASSYGQGAGELFF; DNA: TGTGCCAGCAGTTACGGGCAGGGAGCCGGGGAGCTGTTTTTT
J: TRBJ1-2; size: .; D: .; V: TRBV28; CDR3: CASSTLGGYTF; DNA: TGTGCCAGCAGTACTCTAGGTGGCTACACCTTC
J: TRBJ2-7; size: .; D: TRBD2; V: TRBV27; CDR3: CASSTGTSGSYEQYF; DNA: TGTGCCAGCAGTACCGGGACTAGCGGGTCCTACGAGCAGTACTTC
J: TRBJ2-7; size: .; D: .; V: TRBV6-6; CDR3: CASSYREGEQYF; DNA: TGTGCCAGCAGTTACCGAGAGGGCGAGCAGTACTTC
J: TRBJ2-3; size: .; D: .; V: TRBV27; CDR3: CASRPDWDTDTQYF; DNA: TGTGCCAGCAGACCCGACTGGGACACAGATACGCAGTATTTT
J: TRBJ2-7; size: .; D: .; V: TRBV9; CDR3: CASSTGGQAVHEQYF; DNA: TGTGCCAGCAGCACCGGGGGCCAAGCTGTCCACGAGCAGTACTTC
J: TRBJ2-7; size: .; D: .; V: TRBV28; CDR3: CASVGTETYEQYF; DNA: TGTGCCAGTGTTGGGACGGAGACCTACGAGCAGTACTTC
J: TRBJ2-5; size: .; D: .; V: TRBV5-4; CDR3: CASSPGGRTETQYF; DNA: TGTGCCAGCAGCCCCGGAGGCCGGACGGAGACCCAGTACTTC
J: TRBJ2-7; size: .; D: .; V: TRBV5-1; CDR3: CASSLAVGAYEQYF; DNA: TGCGCCAGCAGCTTGGCGGTGGGGGCCTACGAGCAGTACTTC
J: TRBJ2-5; size: .; D: .; V: TRBV1; CDR3: CTSSQVTDFRKGETQYF; DNA: TGCACCAGCAGCCAAGTTACGGACTTTCGCAAGGGGGAGACCCAGTACTTC
J: TRBJ2-2; size: .; D: TRBD1; V: TRBV11-2; CDR3: CASRRTGEVGELFF; DNA: TGTGCCAGCAGGCGGACAGGGGAGGTCGGGGAGCTGTTTTTT
J: TRBJ1-1; size: .; D: .; V: TRBV6-1; CDR3: CASSLQGRDTEAFF; DNA: TGTGCCAGCAGTCTACAGGGAAGGGACACTGAAGCTTTCTTT
J: TRBJ1-4; size: once; D: TRBD1; V: TRBV29-1; CDR3: CSVAVTGNEKLFF; DNA: TGCAGCGTTGCCGTGACAGGGAATGAAAAACTGTTTTTT
J: TRBJ1-4; size: once; D: .; V: TRBV7-2; CDR3: CASSLTFGVVGEKLFF; DNA: TGTGCCAGCAGCTTAACCTTCGGGGTAGTAGGTGAAAAACTGTTTTTT
J: TRBJ1-6; size: .; D: .; V: TRBV27; CDR3: CASSSGGTPPPLHF; DNA: TGTGCCAGCAGTTCCGGGGGGACCCCTCCACCCCTCCACTTT
J: TRBJ2-5; size: .; D: .; V: TRBV6-1; CDR3: CASSEALGGRPQYF; DNA: TGTGCCAGCAGTGAAGCGCTTGGGGGGCGTCCCCAGTACTTC
J: TRBJ2-7; size: .; D: .; V: TRBV2; CDR3: CASTLQGGWTYEQYF; DNA: TGTGCCAGCACCCTACAGGGAGGGTGGACCTACGAGCAGTACTTC
J: TRBJ1-3; size: .; D: .; V: TRBV27; CDR3: CASAARGAGNTIYF; DNA: TGTGCCAGCGCTGCGCGAGGGGCTGGAAACACCATATATTTT
J: TRBJ2-7; size: .; D: .; V: TRBV6-5; CDR3: CASKQIYEQYF; DNA: TGTGCCAGCAAACAGATCTACGAGCAGTACTTC
J: TRBJ2-1; size: few; D: .; V: TRBV6-5; CDR3: CASSYSSYEQFF; DNA: TGTGCCAGCAGTTACTCTAGCTATGAGCAGTTCTTC
J: TRBJ2-2; size: .; D: .; V: TRBV29-1; CDR3: CSVDSNRGELFF; DNA: TGCAGCGTTGACAGTAACCGCGGGGAGCTGTTTTTT
J: TRBJ1-2; size: few; D: .; V: TRBV6-5; CDR3: CASSPGYGYTF; DNA: TGTGCCAGCAGTCCCGGTTATGGCTACACCTTC
J: TRBJ2-7; size: once; D: .; V: TRBV19; CDR3: CASSIESGGRPYEQYF; DNA: TGTGCCAGTAGTATAGAATCCGGGGGCCGCCCCTACGAGCAGTACTTC
J: TRBJ1-2; size: .; D: TRBD1; V: TRBV4-2; CDR3: CASSQDEGQGVGYTF; DNA: TGTGCCAGCAGCCAAGACGAAGGACAGGGGGTCGGCTACACCTTC
J: TRBJ1-2; size: .; D: .; V: TRBV5-5; CDR3: CASSSSRVGINYGYTF; DNA: TGTGCCAGCAGCTCCTCCAGGGTCGGCATAAACTATGGCTACACCTTC
J: TRBJ1-1; size: .; D: .; V: TRBV4-2; CDR3: CASSQDHDREAFF; DNA: TGTGCCAGCAGCCAGGATCACGATCGTGAAGCTTTCTTT
J: TRBJ2-7; size: .; D: .; V: TRBV19; CDR3: CASSIGSGAYEQYF; DNA: TGTGCCAGTAGTATAGGATCCGGGGCCTACGAGCAGTACTTC
J: TRBJ2-5; size: .; D: .; V: TRBV7-8; CDR3: CASSGGYQETQYF; DNA: TGTGCCAGCAGCGGGGGTTACCAAGAGACCCAGTACTTC
J: TRBJ2-4; size: .; D: .; V: TRBV21-1; CDR3: CASSKGGLDIQYF; DNA: TGTGCCAGCAGCAAAGGAGGGTTAGACATTCAGTACTTC
J: TRBJ1-4; size: .; D: .; V: TRBV15; CDR3: CATSRGGQWEKLFF; DNA: TGTGCCACCAGCAGAGGTGGACAGTGGGAAAAACTGTTTTTT
J: TRBJ2-1; size: .; D: TRBD2; V: TRBV30; CDR3: CAWSPAGGYEQFF; DNA: TGTGCCTGGAGTCCCGCGGGAGGATATGAGCAGTTCTTC
J: TRBJ2-7; size: .; D: .; V: TRBV29-1; CDR3: CSVRFETYEQYF; DNA: TGCAGCGTGCGGTTCGAAACCTACGAGCAGTACTTC
J: TRBJ1-1; size: .; D: TRBD1; V: TRBV30; CDR3: CAWRGQTYTEAFF; DNA: TGTGCCTGGAGGGGACAGACCTACACTGAAGCTTTCTTT
J: TRBJ1-3; size: .; D: .; V: TRBV28; CDR3: CASMEAYSGNTIYF; DNA: TGTGCCAGTATGGAGGCGTACTCTGGAAACACCATATATTTT
J: TRBJ2-3; size: .; D: .; V: TRBV2; CDR3: CASSDRAGPDTQYF; DNA: TGTGCCAGCAGTGACAGGGCGGGCCCAGATACGCAGTATTTT
J: TRBJ2-3; size: few; D: .; V: TRBV11-2; CDR3: CASSENSGSTDTQYF; DNA: TGTGCCAGCAGCGAAAATAGCGGATCCACAGATACGCAGTATTTT
J: TRBJ2-1; size: .; D: .; V: TRBV6-9; CDR3: CASSFDLGWDIEQFF; DNA: TGTGCCAGCAGTTTCGACCTTGGTTGGGACATTGAGCAGTTCTTC
J: TRBJ2-7; size: .; D: TRBD1; V: TRBV29-1; CDR3: CSAEGGPYEQYF; DNA: TGCAGCGCCGAAGGGGGCCCCTACGAGCAGTACTTC
J: TRBJ2-1; size: .; D: .; V: TRBV28; CDR3: CASTSSGGGSEQFF; DNA: TGTGCCAGCACCTCCAGTGGGGGGGGCTCTGAGCAGTTCTTC
J: TRBJ1-2; size: .; D: .; V: TRBV28; CDR3: CASSLLSGTYGYTF; DNA: TGTGCCAGCAGTTTACTATCAGGGACCTATGGCTACACCTTC
J: TRBJ2-7; size: .; D: .; V: TRBV7-2; CDR3: CASSSPIREEQYF; DNA: TGTGCCAGCAGCTCCCCAATCAGGGAGGAGCAGTACTTC
J: TRBJ2-1; size: .; D: TRBD2; V: TRBV7-3; CDR3: CASSLGAGELNEQFF; DNA: TGTGCCAGCAGCTTGGGAGCGGGAGAATTAAATGAGCAGTTCTTC
J: TRBJ2-1; size: .; D: TRBD2; V: TRBV28; CDR3: CASNPAGGAHEQFF; DNA: TGTGCCAGCAACCCGGCCGGGGGGGCGCATGAGCAGTTCTTC
J: TRBJ2-3; size: .; D: TRBD1; V: TRBV5-1; CDR3: CASSLQGIEADTQYF; DNA: TGCGCCAGCAGCTTACAGGGGATTGAGGCAGATACGCAGTATTTT
J: TRBJ1-2; size: .; D: .; V: TRBV9; CDR3: CASSVDEGYGYTF; DNA: TGTGCCAGCAGCGTAGATGAGGGGTATGGCTACACCTTC
J: TRBJ2-7; size: .; D: TRBD2; V: TRBV7-9; CDR3: CASSKGLAGIYEQYF; DNA: TGTGCCAGCAGCAAGGGACTAGCGGGGATATACGAGCAGTACTTC
J: TRBJ1-5; size: .; D: .; V: TRBV30; CDR3: CAWSVRSEDSFGNQPQHF; DNA: TGTGCCTGGAGTGTACGTTCCGAGGACAGCTTCGGCAATCAGCCCCAGCATTTT
J: TRBJ2-1; size: .; D: .; V: TRBV5-1; CDR3: CASSLGGQTNEQFF; DNA: TGCGCCAGCAGCTTGGGAGGGCAGACCAATGAGCAGTTCTTC
J: TRBJ2-7; size: once; D: TRBD1; V: TRBV10-3; CDR3: CAISEGTGSIYEQYF; DNA: TGTGCCATCAGTGAGGGGACAGGGAGTATCTACGAGCAGTACTTC
J: TRBJ2-1; size: .; D: TRBD2; V: TRBV7-9; CDR3: CASSFVGAGEKNEQFF; DNA: TGTGCCAGCAGCTTCGTTGGAGCGGGAGAGAAGAATGAGCAGTTCTTC
J: TRBJ2-3; size: .; D: .; V: TRBV27; CDR3: CASSLRLGSSTDTQYF; DNA: TGTGCCAGCAGTCTAAGACTGGGCTCTAGCACAGATACGCAGTATTTT